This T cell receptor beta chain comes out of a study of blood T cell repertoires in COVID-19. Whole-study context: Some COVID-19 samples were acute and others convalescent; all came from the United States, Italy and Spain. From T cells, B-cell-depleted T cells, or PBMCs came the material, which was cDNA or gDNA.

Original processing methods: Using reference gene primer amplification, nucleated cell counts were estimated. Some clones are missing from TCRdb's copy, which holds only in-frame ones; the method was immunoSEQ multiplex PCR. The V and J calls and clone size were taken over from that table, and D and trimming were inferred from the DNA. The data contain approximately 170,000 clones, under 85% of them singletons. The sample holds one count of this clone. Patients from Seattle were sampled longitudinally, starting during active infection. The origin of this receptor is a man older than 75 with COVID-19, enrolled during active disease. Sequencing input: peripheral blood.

The CDR3 coding sequence is TGTGCCAGCAGCCTCGGACTAGCGGCCAGGGAAGAGACCCAGTACTTC. Residues: CASSLGLAAREETQYF. This rearrangement joins TRBV7-3 to TRBJ2-5; TRBD2 matches 10 bases. Germline values: CDR1 SGHTA, CDR2 FQGTGA. This CDR3 has 16 residues. V shed 5 bases and J 3 bases; nucleotides not matched to a gene: 9.